This is a list of T cell receptor beta chains from one sample in a study of blood T cell repertoires in COVID-19. Sequencing was performed with immunoSEQ multiplex PCR; in TCRdb, only in-frame clones are kept and a portion is missing. This table has 65,000 to 75,000 clones, around 87% appearing once. The sample taken for sequencing was peripheral blood. These receptors were taken from a woman of 80 years or more with active or convalescent COVID-19. Each CDR3 is given with its conserved first and last residue. Each record gives: clone size, J gene, V gene, D gene, CDR3 protein, CDR3 DNA. The D gene is left open where the match is weak. Rows may omit the clone size; those that give it use once, few, many or a size class.

NA | TRBJ1-1 | TRBV19 | NA | CASSSDQGTEAFF | TGTGCCAGTAGTTCAGATCAGGGTACCGAAGCTTTCTTT
NA | TRBJ1-4 | TRBV19 | NA | CASSIQIGVEKLFF | TGTGCCAGTAGTATTCAGATCGGGGTCGAAAAACTGTTTTTT
few | TRBJ2-5 | TRBV6-2/TRBV6-3 | NA | CASSYGSTEQETQYF | TGTGCCAGCAGTTATGGTTCGACAGAGCAAGAGACCCAGTACTTC
NA | TRBJ2-7 | TRBV6-5 | NA | CASSRTGSAYEQYF | TGTGCCAGCAGCCGCACAGGGTCGGCCTACGAGCAGTACTTC
NA | TRBJ2-4 | TRBV6-2/TRBV6-3 | TRBD1 | CASSSFRDREFF | TGTGCCAGCAGTTCTTTCCGGGACAGGGAATTTTTC
NA | TRBJ1-6 | TRBV27 | NA | CASRSGAPDGHASPLHF | TGTGCCAGCAGGAGTGGGGCCCCGGACGGGCATGCCTCACCCCTCCACTTT
NA | TRBJ2-7 | TRBV7-2 | TRBD1 | CASSPGRDRVYEQYF | TGTGCCAGCAGCCCCGGCCGGGACAGAGTCTACGAGCAGTACTTC
NA | TRBJ2-1 | TRBV11-3 | TRBD1 | CASSLGSGGNEQFF | TGTGCCAGCAGCTTAGGGTCAGGGGGCAATGAGCAGTTCTTC
NA | TRBJ2-3 | TRBV5-6 | TRBD2 | CASSLNGGASTDTQYF | TGTGCCAGCAGCTTGAACGGGGGGGCTAGCACAGATACGCAGTATTTT
NA | TRBJ1-1 | TRBV5-4 | NA | CASSLDGRVWGTEAFF | TGTGCCAGCAGCTTGGACGGCAGGGTTTGGGGAACTGAAGCTTTCTTT
NA | TRBJ2-2 | TRBV19 | TRBD2 | CASSASGGDTGELFF | TGTGCCAGTAGTGCTAGCGGGGGGGACACCGGGGAGCTGTTTTTT
NA | TRBJ1-1 | TRBV30 | NA | CAWSHGGAGAFF | TGTGCCTGGAGTCATGGGGGGGCCGGCGCTTTCTTT
NA | TRBJ1-1 | TRBV19 | NA | CAPRGHPMNTEAFF | TGTGCCCCCCGGGGACATCCGATGAACACTGAAGCTTTCTTT
NA | TRBJ2-2 | TRBV5-1 | NA | CASSPSSGRNTGELFF | TGCGCCAGCAGCCCCTCCAGCGGGCGAAACACCGGGGAGCTGTTTTTT
NA | TRBJ2-4 | TRBV6-5 | TRBD1 | CASRTLRTGFQYF | TGTGCCAGCAGGACCCTAAGGACAGGCTTTCAGTACTTC
NA | TRBJ1-2 | TRBV6-6 | TRBD1 | CASSPRETGANYGYTF | TGTGCCAGCAGCCCTAGGGAGACAGGGGCTAACTATGGCTACACCTTC
NA | TRBJ1-2 | TRBV5-1 | TRBD1 | CASSVGQPTPGYTF | TGCGCCAGCAGCGTGGGACAGCCGACTCCTGGCTACACCTTC
NA | TRBJ2-1 | TRBV7-2 | TRBD2 | CASSLLAGVNEQFF | TGTGCCAGCAGCCTACTAGCGGGGGTTAATGAGCAGTTCTTC
once | TRBJ1-5 | TRBV5-1 | NA | CASSQGVYDGGQNQPQHF | TGCGCCAGCAGCCAGGGCGTTTACGATGGGGGACAAAATCAGCCCCAGCATTTT
NA | TRBJ2-7 | TRBV24-1 | NA | CATSAEGAREQYF | TGTGCCACCAGTGCGGAGGGGGCGAGGGAGCAGTACTTC
NA | TRBJ2-1 | TRBV9 | TRBD2 | CASSQDLAGGYNEQFF | TGTGCCAGCAGCCAAGATCTAGCGGGGGGCTACAATGAGCAGTTCTTC
NA | TRBJ1-1 | TRBV3-1/TRBV3-2 | NA | CASSQGANEAFF | TGTGCCAGCAGCCAGGGGGCCAATGAAGCTTTCTTT
NA | TRBJ1-6 | TRBV6-2/TRBV6-3 | NA | CASSYPDRLVSYNSPLHF | TGTGCCAGCAGTTATCCGGACAGACTCGTCTCCTATAATTCACCCCTCCACTTT
NA | TRBJ1-2 | TRBV30 | NA | CAWSHLPDYYGYTF | TGTGCCTGGAGCCATCTCCCAGATTACTATGGCTACACCTTC
once | TRBJ2-3 | TRBV7-2 | NA | CASSPRWADTQYF | TGTGCCAGCAGCCCACGATGGGCGGATACGCAGTATTTT
NA | TRBJ2-3 | TRBV5-8 | TRBD1 | CASSLQGVNTDTQYF | TGTGCCAGCAGCTTGCAGGGGGTTAACACAGATACGCAGTATTTT
NA | TRBJ2-7 | TRBV4-2 | NA | CASSQGEAQYF | TGTGCCAGCAGCCAAGGTGAAGCGCAGTACTTC
NA | TRBJ2-1 | TRBV19 | NA | CASSKLQGNNEQFF | TGTGCCAGTAGTAAACTACAGGGAAACAATGAGCAGTTCTTC
NA | TRBJ2-5 | TRBV7-9 | NA | CASSWGGGWETQYF | TGTGCCAGCAGCTGGGGGGGCGGCTGGGAGACCCAGTACTTC
NA | TRBJ2-4 | TRBV18 | NA | CASSEGFDIQYF | TGTGCCAGCTCAGAGGGTTTTGACATTCAGTACTTC
few | TRBJ2-5 | TRBV5-4 | NA | CASSRGTAQETQYF | TGTGCCAGCAGTCGGGGGACAGCCCAAGAGACCCAGTACTTC
NA | TRBJ2-3 | TRBV9 | TRBD1 | CASSVGQGITDTQYF | TGTGCCAGCAGCGTAGGACAGGGGATTACAGATACGCAGTATTTT
few | TRBJ1-5 | TRBV6-1 | NA | CASSDRTNQPQHF | TGTGCCAGCAGTGACAGGACAAATCAGCCCCAGCATTTT
NA | TRBJ2-2 | TRBV11-3 | TRBD1 | CASSPGTVPPGELFF | TGTGCCAGCAGCCCCGGGACAGTTCCCCCCGGGGAGCTGTTTTTT
NA | TRBJ1-3 | TRBV5-1 | NA | CASSLEPPDTIYF | TGCGCCAGCAGCTTGGAGCCCCCTGACACCATATATTTT
NA | TRBJ2-7 | TRBV4-3 | NA | CASSQETGPYEQYF | TGCGCCAGCAGCCAAGAGACAGGTCCCTACGAGCAGTACTTC
NA | TRBJ1-5 | TRBV5-5 | NA | CATSRDSNQPQHF | TGTGCCACATCCCGGGACTCCAATCAGCCCCAGCATTTT